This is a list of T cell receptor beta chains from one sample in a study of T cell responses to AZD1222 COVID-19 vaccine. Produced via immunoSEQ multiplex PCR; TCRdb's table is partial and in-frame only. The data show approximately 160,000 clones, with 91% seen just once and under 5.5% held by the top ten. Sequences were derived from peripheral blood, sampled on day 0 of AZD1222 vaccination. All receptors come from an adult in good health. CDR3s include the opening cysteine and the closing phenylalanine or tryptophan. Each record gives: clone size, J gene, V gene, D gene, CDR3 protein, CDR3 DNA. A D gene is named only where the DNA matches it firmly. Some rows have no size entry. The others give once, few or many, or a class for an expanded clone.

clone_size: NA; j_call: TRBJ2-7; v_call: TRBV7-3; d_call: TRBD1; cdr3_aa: CASSFGQAYEQYF; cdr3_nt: TGTGCCAGCAGCTTCGGACAGGCCTACGAGCAGTACTTC
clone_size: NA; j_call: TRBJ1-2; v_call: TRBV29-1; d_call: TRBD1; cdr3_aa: CSVDRGEDNYGYTF; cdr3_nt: TGCAGCGTTGACAGGGGGGAGGATAACTATGGCTACACCTTC
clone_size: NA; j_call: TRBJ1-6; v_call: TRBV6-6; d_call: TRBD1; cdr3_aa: CASSWTGGNSPLHF; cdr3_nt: TGTGCCAGCAGCTGGACAGGGGGTAATTCACCCCTCCACTTT
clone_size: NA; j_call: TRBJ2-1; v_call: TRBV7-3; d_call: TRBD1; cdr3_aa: CASSIGGTGGNNEQFF; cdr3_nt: TGTGCCAGCAGCATAGGAGGGACAGGGGGTAACAATGAGCAGTTCTTC
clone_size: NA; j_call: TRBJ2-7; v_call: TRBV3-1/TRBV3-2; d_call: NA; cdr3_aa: CASSQSRYSYEQYF; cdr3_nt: TGTGCCAGCAGCCAGAGCCGTTACTCCTACGAGCAGTACTTC
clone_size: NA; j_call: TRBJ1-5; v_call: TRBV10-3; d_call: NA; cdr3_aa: CAISESLGTAAGNQPQHF; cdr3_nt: TGTGCCATCAGTGAGTCGTTGGGGACGGCCGCGGGCAATCAGCCCCAGCATTTT
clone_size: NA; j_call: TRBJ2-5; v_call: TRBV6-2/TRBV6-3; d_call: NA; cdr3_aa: CASSKGPIVQETQYF; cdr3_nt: TGTGCCAGCAGTAAAGGGCCAATAGTCCAAGAGACCCAGTACTTC
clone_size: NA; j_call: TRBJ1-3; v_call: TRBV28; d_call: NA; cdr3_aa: CASSLSGALGNTIYF; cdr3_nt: TGTGCCAGCAGTTTGTCAGGGGCTCTAGGGAACACCATATATTTT
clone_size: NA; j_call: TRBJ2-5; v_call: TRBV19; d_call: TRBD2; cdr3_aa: CASSISGRGETQYF; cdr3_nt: TGTGCCAGTAGTATTAGCGGGAGGGGAGAGACCCAGTACTTC
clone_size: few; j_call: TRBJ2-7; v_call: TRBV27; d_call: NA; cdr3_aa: CASRAHSYEQYF; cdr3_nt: TGTGCCAGCAGGGCCCACTCCTACGAGCAGTACTTC
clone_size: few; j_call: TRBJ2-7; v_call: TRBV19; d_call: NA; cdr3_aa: CASSINAFTSYEQYF; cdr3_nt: TGTGCCAGTAGTATTAACGCGTTTACATCCTACGAGCAGTACTTC
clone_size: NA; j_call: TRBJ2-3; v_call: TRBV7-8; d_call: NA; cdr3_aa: CASSPRTDTQYF; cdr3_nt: TGTGCCAGCAGTCCTAGGACAGATACGCAGTATTTT
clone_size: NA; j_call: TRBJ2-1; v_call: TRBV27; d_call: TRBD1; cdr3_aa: CASSLYSRGSYNEQFF; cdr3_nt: TGTGCCAGCAGTTTATACTCCAGGGGGTCCTACAATGAGCAGTTCTTC
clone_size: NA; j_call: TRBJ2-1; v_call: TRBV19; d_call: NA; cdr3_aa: CASSIGFGSLENEQFF; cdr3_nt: TGTGCCAGTAGTATCGGCTTCGGGAGTTTAGAAAATGAGCAGTTCTTC
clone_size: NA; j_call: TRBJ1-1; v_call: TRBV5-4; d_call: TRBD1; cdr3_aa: CASSSGQPNTEAFF; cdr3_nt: TGTGCCAGCAGCTCGGGACAGCCGAACACTGAAGCTTTCTTT
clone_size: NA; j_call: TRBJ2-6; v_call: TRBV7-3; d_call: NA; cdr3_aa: CASSTGYSGANVLTF; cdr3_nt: TGTGCCAGCAGTACAGGTTACTCCGGGGCCAACGTCCTGACTTTC
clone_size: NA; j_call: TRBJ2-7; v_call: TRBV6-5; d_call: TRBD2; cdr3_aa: CASRRSGSGIF; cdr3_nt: TGTGCCAGCAGGCGTAGTGGTAGCGGGATCTTC
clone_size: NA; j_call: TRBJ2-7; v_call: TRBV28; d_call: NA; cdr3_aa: CASSLVPDRSILYEQYF; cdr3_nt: TGTGCCAGCAGTTTGGTGCCGGACAGATCGATTTTATACGAGCAGTACTTC
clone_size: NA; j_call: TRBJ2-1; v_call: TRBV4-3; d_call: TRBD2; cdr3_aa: CASSKISGGEQFF; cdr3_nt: TGCGCCAGCAGCAAGATTAGCGGGGGGGAGCAGTTCTTC
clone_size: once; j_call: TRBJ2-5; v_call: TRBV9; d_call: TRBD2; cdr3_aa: CASSPRTSQRETQYF; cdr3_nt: TGTGCCAGCAGCCCCAGGACTAGCCAACGGGAGACCCAGTACTTC
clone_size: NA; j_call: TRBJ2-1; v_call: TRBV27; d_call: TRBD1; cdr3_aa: CASTPGTGSYNEQFF; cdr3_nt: TGTGCCAGCACTCCCGGGACAGGGAGCTACAATGAGCAGTTCTTC
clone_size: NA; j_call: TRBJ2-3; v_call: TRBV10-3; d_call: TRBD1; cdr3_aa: CAISETLWTGASTDTQYF; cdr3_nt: TGTGCCATCAGTGAGACGCTTTGGACAGGGGCCAGCACAGATACGCAGTATTTT
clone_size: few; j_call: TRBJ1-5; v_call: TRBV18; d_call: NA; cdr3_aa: CASSRGPYQPQHF; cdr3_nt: TGTGCCAGCTCCAGGGGCCCTTATCAGCCCCAGCATTTT
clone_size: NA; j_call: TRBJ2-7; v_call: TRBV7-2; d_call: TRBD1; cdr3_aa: CASSSKGARPYEQYF; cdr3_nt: TGTGCCAGCAGCTCGAAGGGGGCTAGGCCCTACGAGCAGTACTTC
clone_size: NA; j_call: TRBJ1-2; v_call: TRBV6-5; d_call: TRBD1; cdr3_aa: CASSYAQGARGYGYTF; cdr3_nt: TGTGCCAGCAGTTACGCTCAGGGGGCAAGAGGCTATGGCTACACCTTC
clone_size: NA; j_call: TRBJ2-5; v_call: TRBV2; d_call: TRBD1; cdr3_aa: CASETGGGGETQYF; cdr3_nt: TGTGCCAGCGAAACAGGGGGCGGGGGAGAGACCCAGTACTTC
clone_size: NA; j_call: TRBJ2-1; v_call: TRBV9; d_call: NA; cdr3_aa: CASSPGSGKYNEQFF; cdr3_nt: TGTGCCAGCAGCCCAGGGTCAGGCAAGTACAATGAGCAGTTCTTC
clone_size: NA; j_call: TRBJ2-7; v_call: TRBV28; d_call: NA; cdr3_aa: CASSLYRSPHEQYF; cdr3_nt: TGTGCCAGCAGTTTATACCGATCACCTCACGAGCAGTACTTC
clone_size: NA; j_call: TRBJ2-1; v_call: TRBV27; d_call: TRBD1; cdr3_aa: CASSFLTGRLLNNEQFF; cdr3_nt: TGTGCCAGCAGTTTCCTGACAGGGCGACTCCTAAACAATGAGCAGTTCTTC
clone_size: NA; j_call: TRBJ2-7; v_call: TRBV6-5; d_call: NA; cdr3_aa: CASSYSISSGYEQYF; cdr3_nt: TGTGCCAGCAGTTACTCGATTTCATCGGGTTACGAGCAGTACTTC
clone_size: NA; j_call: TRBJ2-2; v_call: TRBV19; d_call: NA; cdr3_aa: CASSSQTTTGELFF; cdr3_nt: TGTGCCAGTAGTTCACAAACTACGACCGGGGAGCTGTTTTTT
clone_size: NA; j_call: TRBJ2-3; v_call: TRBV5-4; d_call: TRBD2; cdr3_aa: CASSYWVAGGTDTQYF; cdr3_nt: TGTGCCAGCAGCTATTGGGTAGCGGGGGGCACAGATACGCAGTATTTT
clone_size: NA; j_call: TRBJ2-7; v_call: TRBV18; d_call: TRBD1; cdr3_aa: CASSPTGGSSYEQYF; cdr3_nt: TGTGCCAGCTCACCAACAGGGGGAAGCTCCTACGAGCAGTACTTC
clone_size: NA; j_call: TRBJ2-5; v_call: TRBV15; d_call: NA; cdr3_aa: CATSRVAPGSEGTQYF; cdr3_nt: TGTGCCACCAGCAGAGTTGCCCCGGGGTCCGAGGGGACCCAGTACTTC
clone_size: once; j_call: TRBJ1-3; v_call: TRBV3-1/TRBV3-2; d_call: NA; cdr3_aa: CASSPDNSGNTIYF; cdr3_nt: TGTGCCAGCAGCCCGGACAACTCTGGAAACACCATATATTTT
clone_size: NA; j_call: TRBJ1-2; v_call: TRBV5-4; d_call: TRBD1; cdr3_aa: CASRWTGKALSYTF; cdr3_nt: TGTGCCAGCAGATGGACAGGGAAAGCTTTGAGCTACACCTTC
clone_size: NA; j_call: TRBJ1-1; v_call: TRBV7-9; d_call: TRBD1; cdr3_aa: CASSLTGGTEAFF; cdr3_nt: TGTGCCAGCAGCTTGACAGGGGGCACTGAAGCTTTCTTT
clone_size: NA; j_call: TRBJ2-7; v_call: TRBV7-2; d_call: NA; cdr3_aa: CASSLDPSEFYEQYF; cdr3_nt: TGTGCCAGCAGCTTAGACCCTAGCGAGTTCTACGAGCAGTACTTC
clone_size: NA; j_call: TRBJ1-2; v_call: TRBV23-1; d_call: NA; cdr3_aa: CARRPGGTRYGYTF; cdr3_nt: TGCGCCCGGCGTCCTGGTGGGACGAGGTATGGCTACACCTTC
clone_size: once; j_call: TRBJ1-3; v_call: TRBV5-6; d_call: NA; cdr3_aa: CASHPGSGNTIYF; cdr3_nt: TGTGCCAGCCACCCAGGCTCTGGAAACACCATATATTTT
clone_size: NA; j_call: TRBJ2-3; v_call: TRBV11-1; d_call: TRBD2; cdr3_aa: CASSTRGGADTQYF; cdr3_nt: TGTGCCAGCAGCACCCGTGGGGGGGCAGATACGCAGTATTTT
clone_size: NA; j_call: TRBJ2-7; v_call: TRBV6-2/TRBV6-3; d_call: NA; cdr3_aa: CASSSPHVQYF; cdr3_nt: TGTGCCAGCAGTTCCCCTCACGTGCAGTACTTC
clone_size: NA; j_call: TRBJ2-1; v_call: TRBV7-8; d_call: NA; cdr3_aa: CASSLGIGDEQFF; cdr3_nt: TGTGCCAGCAGCTTAGGTATAGGCGATGAGCAGTTCTTC
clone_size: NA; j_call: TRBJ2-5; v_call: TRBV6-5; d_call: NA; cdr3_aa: CASRPERVKETQYF; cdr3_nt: TGTGCCAGCAGGCCCGAGAGGGTCAAAGAGACCCAGTACTTC
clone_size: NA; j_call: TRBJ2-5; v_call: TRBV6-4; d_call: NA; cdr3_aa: CASSDAETETQYF; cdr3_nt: TGTGCCAGCAGTGACGCAGAAACAGAGACCCAGTACTTC
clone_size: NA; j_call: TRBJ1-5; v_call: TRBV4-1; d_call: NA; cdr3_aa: CASSQVLRWGSGNQPQHF; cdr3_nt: TGCGCCAGCAGCCAAGTCCTTCGTTGGGGGTCTGGCAATCAGCCCCAGCATTTT
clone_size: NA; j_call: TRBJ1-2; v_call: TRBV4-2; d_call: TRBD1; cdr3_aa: CASSRGQGADYGYTF; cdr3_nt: TGTGCCAGCAGCCGCGGACAGGGGGCCGACTATGGCTACACCTTC
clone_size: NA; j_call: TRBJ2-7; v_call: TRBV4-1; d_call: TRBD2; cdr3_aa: CASSQEGGAYEQYF; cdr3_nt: TGCGCCAGCAGCCAAGAGGGGGGGGCCTACGAGCAGTACTTC
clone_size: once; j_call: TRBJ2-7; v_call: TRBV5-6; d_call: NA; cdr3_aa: CASSLAGYSYEQYF; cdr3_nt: TGTGCCAGCAGCTTGGCAGGGTACTCCTACGAGCAGTACTTC
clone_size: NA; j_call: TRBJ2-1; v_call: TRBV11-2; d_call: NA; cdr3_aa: CASSWTRDNYNEQFF; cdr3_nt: TGTGCCAGCAGCTGGACCCGGGACAACTACAATGAGCAGTTCTTC
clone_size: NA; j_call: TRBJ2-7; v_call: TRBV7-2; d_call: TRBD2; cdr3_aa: CASSWTSGVSYEQYF; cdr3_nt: TGTGCCAGCAGCTGGACTAGCGGGGTCTCCTACGAGCAGTACTTC
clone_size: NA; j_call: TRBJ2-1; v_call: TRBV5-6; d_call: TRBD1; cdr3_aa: CASTGQGPYNEQFF; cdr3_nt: TGTGCCAGCACGGGACAGGGCCCTTACAATGAGCAGTTCTTC
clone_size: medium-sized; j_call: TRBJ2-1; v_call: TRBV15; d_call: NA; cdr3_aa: CATSRASGSLGYNEQFF; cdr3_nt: TGTGCCACCAGCAGAGCATCGGGGTCTCTGGGTTACAATGAGCAGTTCTTC
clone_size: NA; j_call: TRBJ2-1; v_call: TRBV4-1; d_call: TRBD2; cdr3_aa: CASSQTSGNEQFF; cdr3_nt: TGCGCCAGCAGCCAGACTAGCGGGAATGAGCAGTTCTTC
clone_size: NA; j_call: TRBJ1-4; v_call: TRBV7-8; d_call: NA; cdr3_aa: CASSLGLARTGGRNEKLFF; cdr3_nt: TGTGCCAGCAGCTTAGGTCTCGCTAGAACCGGGGGCCGTAATGAAAAACTGTTTTTT
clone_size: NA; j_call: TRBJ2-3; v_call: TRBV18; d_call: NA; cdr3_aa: CASSPQPLQADTQYF; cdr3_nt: TGTGCCAGCTCACCACAGCCCCTACAGGCGGATACGCAGTATTTT
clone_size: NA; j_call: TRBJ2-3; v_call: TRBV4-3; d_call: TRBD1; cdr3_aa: CASSQGQGPDTQYF; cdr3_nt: TGCGCCAGCAGCCAAGGACAGGGGCCAGATACGCAGTATTTT
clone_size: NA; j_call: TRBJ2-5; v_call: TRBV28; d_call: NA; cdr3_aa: CASCTGGRPSQETQYF; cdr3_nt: TGTGCCAGTTGTACCGGGGGCCGACCAAGCCAAGAGACCCAGTACTTC
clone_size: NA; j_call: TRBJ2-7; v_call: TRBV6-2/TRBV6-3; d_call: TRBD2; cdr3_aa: CASSWTSYEQYF; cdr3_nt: TGTGCCAGCAGTTGGACTAGCTACGAGCAGTACTTC